Listed below are T cell receptor beta chains from one sample, sequenced in a study of blood T cell repertoires in COVID-19. Only in-frame clones appear in the TCRdb table, and some are missing; sequencing was by immunoSEQ multiplex PCR. Found here are fewer than 350,000 clones, 70% to 90% of them singletons; the top ten hold roughly 2%. Sequencing used PBMCs or T cells enriched from blood (not recorded which). All receptors derive from a man aged 30 to 45 who had recovered from COVID-19. Each CDR3 is given with its conserved first and last residue. Each record gives: D gene, V gene, clone size, J gene, CDR3 protein, CDR3 DNA. A D gene is named only where the DNA matches it firmly. Part of the rows lack a size; the others show once, few, many or a class for expanded clones.

>TRBD1|TRBV2|-|TRBJ2-5
CASSLQGADQETQYF
TGTGCCAGCAGCCTACAGGGGGCGGACCAAGAGACCCAGTACTTC
>-|TRBV29-1|-|TRBJ1-2
CSAHSGQGLDGYTF
TGCAGCGCCCACTCGGGTCAAGGTTTGGATGGCTACACCTTC
>TRBD2|TRBV6-5|-|TRBJ2-3
CASSRLAGPTDTQYF
TGTGCCAGCAGTCGGCTAGCGGGCCCCACAGATACGCAGTATTTT
>TRBD2|TRBV7-3|-|TRBJ2-5
CASSSGLAGPRETQYF
TGTGCCAGCAGCTCCGGACTAGCGGGGCCCCGGGAGACCCAGTACTTC
>TRBD2|TRBV24-1|-|TRBJ2-3
CATSGASGTSSSNTQYF
TGTGCCACCAGCGGGGCGTCGGGGACTAGCTCTAGCAATACGCAGTATTTT
>TRBD1|TRBV7-3|-|TRBJ2-2
CASSPGQGTGELFF
TGTGCCAGCAGCCCGGGACAGGGCACCGGGGAGCTGTTTTTT
>TRBD1|TRBV10-3|-|TRBJ2-7
CAISGGGVTGGNEQYF
TGTGCCATCAGTGGGGGTGGTGTGACAGGGGGTAACGAGCAGTACTTC
>-|TRBV5-6|-|TRBJ1-6
CASSTGRRVGSPLHF
TGTGCCAGCAGTACAGGCCGCAGGGTAGGATCACCCCTCCACTTT
>-|TRBV19|-|TRBJ1-2
CASRSLVFSITTPDFNGYTF
TGTGCCAGTAGAAGTCTGGTCTTTTCAATCACAACCCCTGATTTCAATGGCTACACCTTC
>TRBD1|TRBV5-1|-|TRBJ2-7
CASSRDRGRYEQYF
TGCGCCAGCAGCCGGGACAGGGGGCGGTACGAGCAGTACTTC
>TRBD1|TRBV6-5|-|TRBJ1-5
CASNPGTGINQPQHF
TGTGCCAGCAACCCCGGGACAGGGATCAATCAGCCCCAGCATTTT
>-|TRBV27|-|TRBJ2-1
CASSSNQAEQFF
TGTGCCAGCAGTTCCAACCAGGCTGAGCAGTTCTTC
>TRBD1|TRBV3-1/TRBV3-2|-|TRBJ1-1
CASSQLRTGAVSEAFF
TGTGCCAGCAGCCAACTCAGGACAGGGGCCGTTAGTGAAGCTTTCTTT
>-|TRBV10-3|-|TRBJ2-3
CAISEFSGGTDTQYF
TGTGCCATCAGTGAGTTTAGCGGAGGCACAGATACGCAGTATTTT
>TRBD1|TRBV9|once|TRBJ1-1
CASSLGQGNTEAFF
TGTGCCAGCAGCTTGGGACAGGGGAACACTGAAGCTTTCTTT
>-|TRBV6-5|-|TRBJ2-7
CASNTDVQSYEQYF
TGTGCCAGTAATACAGACGTACAATCCTACGAGCAGTACTTC
>TRBD1|TRBV20-1|-|TRBJ1-2
CSARGQGGYTF
TGCAGTGCTAGAGGACAGGGTGGCTACACCTTC
>-|TRBV6-2/TRBV6-3|-|TRBJ2-7
CASSLGGEQYF
TGTGCCAGCAGCTTGGGGGGCGAGCAGTACTTC
>TRBD1|TRBV10-3|few|TRBJ1-2
CAISGGQAVSYGYTF
TGTGCCATCAGTGGTGGACAGGCCGTTAGCTATGGCTACACCTTC
>-|TRBV13|-|TRBJ1-3
CASSLAGGNTIYF
TGTGCCAGCAGCTTGGCAGGTGGGAACACCATATATTTT
>TRBD1|TRBV6-5|-|TRBJ1-5
CASNAQGAGNQPQHF
TGTGCCAGCAACGCACAGGGGGCGGGCAATCAGCCCCAGCATTTT
>TRBD1|TRBV6-1|-|TRBJ1-2
CASSEVSGGGYGYTF
TGTGCCAGCAGTGAAGTTTCAGGGGGTGGCTATGGCTACACCTTC
>-|TRBV11-2|-|TRBJ2-5
CASSPGKETQYF
TGTGCCAGCAGCCCCGGTAAAGAGACCCAGTACTTC
>-|TRBV3-1/TRBV3-2|-|TRBJ2-2
CASSLLNTGELFF
TGTGCCAGCAGCCTCCTTAACACCGGGGAGCTGTTTTTT
>TRBD1|TRBV7-6|-|TRBJ2-7
CASSPSGTGIYEQYF
TGTGCCAGCAGCCCCTCCGGGACAGGGATTTACGAGCAGTACTTC
>-|TRBV4-2|-|TRBJ1-2
CASSQGRLAGDGYTF
TGTGCCAGCAGCCAAGGAAGATTGGCAGGGGATGGCTACACCTTC
>-|TRBV6-5|few|TRBJ2-2
CASSQGNTGELFF
TGTGCCAGCAGTCAGGGGAACACCGGGGAGCTGTTTTTT
>-|TRBV5-1|-|TRBJ1-2
CASSLYNRRNLLDGYTF
TGCGCCAGCAGCTTGTATAACAGGCGGAACCTACTGGATGGCTACACCTTC
>-|TRBV6-5|-|TRBJ1-2
CASSYGHGYTF
TGTGCCAGCAGTTACGGGCATGGCTACACCTTC
>TRBD1|TRBV12-3/TRBV12-4|-|TRBJ1-4
CASSSRQGKLFF
TGTGCCAGCAGTTCCCGACAGGGGAAACTGTTTTTT
>-|TRBV9|once|TRBJ2-2
CASSVAGDAGELFF
TGTGCCAGCAGCGTAGCAGGGGATGCCGGGGAGCTGTTTTTT
>-|TRBV27|-|TRBJ1-5
CASSFYGERQPQHF
TGTGCCAGCAGTTTTTATGGGGAGAGGCAGCCCCAGCATTTT
>-|TRBV9|many|TRBJ1-2
CASSVDAEGVGYGYTF
TGTGCCAGCAGCGTAGACGCGGAAGGGGTTGGATATGGCTACACCTTC
>TRBD1|TRBV6-1|-|TRBJ1-5
CASSDVGDRGQPQHF
TGTGCCAGCAGTGACGTGGGGGACAGGGGCCAGCCCCAGCATTTT
>TRBD2|TRBV11-2|once|TRBJ2-3
CATKAGGTDTQYF
TGTGCCACCAAGGCGGGGGGAACAGATACGCAGTATTTT
>-|TRBV7-4|-|TRBJ1-1
CASSPRKGGGTEAFF
TGTGCCAGCAGCCCCCGGAAGGGGGGGGGCACTGAAGCTTTCTTT
>-|TRBV12-3/TRBV12-4|once|TRBJ1-1
CASSFGGTEAFF
TGTGCCAGCAGTTTCGGGGGAACTGAAGCTTTCTTT
>TRBD1|TRBV2|-|TRBJ2-1
CASSASGQMYNEQFF
TGTGCCAGCAGTGCCTCGGGACAGATGTACAATGAGCAGTTCTTC
>-|TRBV24-1|-|TRBJ2-2
CATSALTTGELFF
TGTGCCACCAGTGCCTTAACTACCGGGGAGCTGTTTTTT
>TRBD1|TRBV7-8|-|TRBJ1-1
CASSSQGQGSNTEAFF
TGTGCCAGCAGCTCCCAAGGACAGGGGTCAAACACTGAAGCTTTCTTT
>TRBD1|TRBV19|-|TRBJ1-5
CASSPKDRGSNQPQHF
TGTGCCAGTAGTCCCAAGGACAGGGGAAGCAATCAGCCCCAGCATTTT
>TRBD2|TRBV7-9|-|TRBJ2-5
CASSWGTSGVKETQYF
TGTGCCAGCAGCTGGGGGACTAGCGGGGTAAAAGAGACCCAGTACTTC
>TRBD1|TRBV19|-|TRBJ1-5
CASTSGQGHQPQHF
TGTGCCAGTACTAGCGGACAGGGACATCAGCCCCAGCATTTT
>-|TRBV6-5|-|TRBJ2-2
CASSRFFTGELFF
TGTGCCAGCAGCAGATTCTTCACCGGGGAGCTGTTTTTT
>TRBD1|TRBV5-6|-|TRBJ1-6
CASSLGARGLWNSPLHF
TGTGCCAGCAGCTTGGGAGCCAGGGGGTTATGGAATTCACCCCTCCACTTT
>TRBD1|TRBV9|-|TRBJ1-2
CASSLLPGQGVDGYTF
TGTGCCAGCAGCTTACTCCCGGGACAGGGAGTCGATGGCTACACCTTC
>TRBD2|TRBV10-1|-|TRBJ2-5
CASSPLAGGQLFKTQYF
TGCGCCAGCAGCCCACTAGCGGGGGGGCAATTGTTTAAGACCCAGTACTTC
>TRBD1|TRBV20-1|few|TRBJ1-2
CSATATGGYTF
TGCAGTGCAACCGCGACAGGGGGCTACACCTTC
>-|TRBV5-1|-|TRBJ1-6
CASSEGQPSYNSPLHF
TGCGCCAGCAGCGAGGGACAACCCTCCTATAATTCACCCCTCCACTTT
>-|TRBV5-5|-|TRBJ2-1
CASSAGPGQFF
TGTGCCAGCAGCGCCGGCCCGGGGCAGTTCTTC
>TRBD2|TRBV9|many|TRBJ2-1
CASSVGSGGNEQFF
TGTGCCAGCAGCGTAGGTAGCGGGGGTAATGAGCAGTTCTTC
>TRBD2|TRBV11-2|-|TRBJ2-1
CASSWGGSSEQFF
TGTGCCAGCAGCTGGGGGGGGAGCAGTGAGCAGTTCTTC
>TRBD1|TRBV5-5|-|TRBJ2-7
CASSLTWDRGHEQYF
TGTGCCAGCAGCTTGACTTGGGACAGGGGACACGAGCAGTACTTC
>TRBD1|TRBV6-1|once|TRBJ1-1
CASSDQGAGTEAFF
TGTGCCAGCAGTGACCAGGGGGCTGGCACTGAAGCTTTCTTT
>-|TRBV21-1|-|TRBJ1-2
CASSHKARETDYGYTF
TGTGCCAGCAGCCACAAAGCCCGGGAAACAGATTATGGCTACACCTTC